The 28 T cell receptor beta chains below were found in one sample sequenced in a study of CD8 T cells in ankylosing spondylitis. Using its own MiXCR run on the 5' RACE reads, TCRdb lists one record per CDR3 protein. The table lists approximately 220,000 distinct CDR3 sequences, approximately 24% of them singletons. Sequencing input: blood, either unsorted or a sorted T cell fraction (not recorded which). These receptors all stem from a male donor with ankylosing spondylitis or in good health (not recorded which).

This clonotype was seen at least ten times. This chain's CDR3 is CASSLAAGDEQFF. CDR3 bases: TGTGCCAGCAGTTTAGCGGCCGGGGATGAGCAGTTCTTC. This rearrangement joins TRBV12-3 or TRBV12-4 to TRBJ2-1, with a possible D match to TRBD2 (5 bases). The V end lost 0 bases, the J end lost 8 bases, and 8 bases lay between the germline ends. This CDR3 region has 13 residues.

The V and J genes are TRBV20-1 and TRBJ2-7; D possibly uses TRBD1 or TRBD2 (5 bases each). The CDR3 has 14 amino acids. CDR1 and CDR2 (germline): DFQATT, SNEGSKA (reference sequence). The V and J ends lost 2 bases and 1 base respectively, with 12 bases between them. The CDR3 is CSARTGTNSYEQYF. CDR3 in DNA: TGCAGTGCTAGAACCGGGACCAATTCCTACGAGCAGTACTTC.

This rearrangement joins TRBV12-3 or TRBV12-4 to TRBJ2-1; 7 bases are a match to TRBD2. The CDR3 spans 15 residues. V gave up 6 bases and J gave up 0 bases; unmatched junction bases: 5. The CDR3 loop is CASRISGLSYNEQFF. DNA for the CDR3: TGTGCCAGCAGGATTAGCGGGCTCTCCTACAATGAGCAGTTCTTC.

About this clonotype itself: It may be a read error: a sequence one base away is much more abundant. The chain combines TRBV20-1 with TRBJ2-1, with TRBD2 as a possible D gene (6 bases). V shed 5 bases and J shed 7 bases, with 12 bases lying between them. The CDR3 runs to 12 residues. Germline V CDR1 and CDR2: DFQATT, SNEGSKA (reference sequence). CDR3 residues: CSAGLRGNEQFF. Written as DNA, the CDR3 is TGCAGTGCTGGTCTTCGGGGGAATGAGCAGTTCTTC.

The sample holds many counts of this clonotype. This chain joins TRBV6-5 and TRBJ2-3; 9 nucleotides match TRBD1. CDR3 length equals 16 residues. V lost 5 bases and J lost 2; bases outside the gene matches: 8. Germline values: CDR1 MNHEY, CDR2 SVGAGI. CDR3 coding DNA: TGTGCCAGCAGTCTACAGGGGGCAACCTTCACAGATACGCAGTATTTT. It encodes CASSLQGATFTDTQYF.

Ten or more counts support this clonotype. The chain recombines TRBV20-1 with TRBJ2-3; 8 positions match TRBD1. Germline V gene sequence: CDR1 DFQATT, CDR2 SNEGSKA (reference sequence). The V gene end was trimmed by 5 bases and the J gene end by 7 bases; junction bases not matched to a gene: 8. This CDR3 is built from 13 residues. CDR3 sequence: CSAHRTGRNTQYF. The DNA for the CDR3 is TGCAGTGCTCACAGGACAGGGAGGAATACGCAGTATTTT.

V gene TRBV12-3 or TRBV12-4 combines with J gene TRBJ2-6, with D unclear. Between the trimmed V and J ends, which lost 5 bases and 3 bases, there was a span of 8 bases. The CDR3 runs 14 residues. CDR3 nucleotide sequence: TGTGCCAGCAGTAAAGTGGTTGGGGCCAACGTCCTGACTTTC. Amino acid sequence: CASSKVVGANVLTF.

Regarding this clonotype: A single base separates this from a much larger clone, so it may be a read error. The conserved phenylalanine or tryptophan normally closing the CDR3 is absent here, so this likely arose from a read error. The rearrangement joins TRBV5-1 to TRBJ2-1; TRBD2 is a possible D gene (6 bases). V was shortened by 2 bases and J by 4 bases, with 13 bases between the two germline ends. The CDR3 contains 15 residues. Germline loops: CDR1 SGHRS, CDR2 YFSETQ. The CDR3 DNA is TGCGCCAGCAGCTTAGGCGGGACGACTTACAATGAGCAGTTCTTA. Encoded protein: CASSLGGTTYNEQFL.

This clonotype has ten or more counts. This CDR3 is CASSPFGGRGSNEQFF. The DNA of the CDR3 is TGCGCCAGCAGCCCCTTTGGTGGGAGAGGGTCGAATGAGCAGTTCTTC. The chain couples TRBV5-1 to TRBJ2-1; D is possibly TRBD2 (5 bases). Deletions cut 4 bases from V and 7 bases from J, with 21 bases between. CDR3 length equals 16 residues. Germline V gene lookup returns CDR1 SGHRS and CDR2 YFSETQ.

The chain links TRBV18 to TRBJ2-5; the D is unclear. The CDR3 spans 13 residues. Germline V gene lookup returns CDR1 KGHSH and CDR2 LQKENI. Deletions cut 4 bases from V and 5 bases from J, with 11 bases between. The CDR3 DNA follows: TGTGCCAGCTCACGCGCTGTCGGTGAGACCCAGTACTTC. Protein: CASSRAVGETQYF.

This clonotype has a count of ten or more. This chain uses TRBV15 with TRBJ2-3; the D is unclear. CDR3 length: 16 residues. Germline V CDR1 and CDR2: LNHNV, YYDKDF (reference sequence). Trimming removed 1 base at V and 1 base at J, with 12 bases between. CDR3 in DNA: TGTGCCACCAGCAGAGGCCTCCCTGCCGGCACAGATACGCAGTATTTT. Its translation: CATSRGLPAGTDTQYF. The full variable domain, completed using reference TRBV15 and TRBJ2-3, is DAMVIQNPRYQVTQFGKPVTLSCSQTLNHNVMYWYQQKSSQAPKLLFHYYDKDFNNEADTPDNFQSRRPNTSFCFLDIRSPGLGDTAMYLCATSRGLPAGTDTQYFGPGTRLTVL.

This clonotype occurred a few times. This chain uses TRBV6-1 with TRBJ2-7; 8 bases align to TRBD2. This CDR3 spans 19 amino acids. With V trimmed by 5 bases and J by 2 bases, 20 bases remained unmatched. From germline, CDR1 is MNHNS and CDR2 SASEGT. DNA of the CDR3: TGTGCCAGCAGTCCTCTCGGGAGCGGGAGACCCCTAAGGGCCTACGAGCAGTACTTC. It encodes CASSPLGSGRPLRAYEQYF.

The rearrangement links TRBV20-1 to TRBJ1-1; a possible D gene is TRBD1 (6 bases). There are 11 residues in the CDR3. V was clipped by 2 bases and J by 7 bases, with 8 bases between them. Looked up from germline, CDR1 is DFQATT and CDR2 is SNEGSKA (reference sequence). The CDR3: CSARRTDEAFF. CDR3 sequence (DNA): TGCAGTGCTAGAAGGACAGATGAAGCTTTCTTT.

The chain has TRBV20-1 and TRBJ2-5; D possibly corresponds to TRBD2 (6 bases). Trimming left V 1 base short and J 4 bases short, with 13 bases between. The V gene's germline CDR1 is DFQATT and CDR2 SNEGSKA (reference sequence). The CDR3 covers 14 residues. The CDR3 loop reads CSARGPLARETQYF. CDR3 DNA: TGCAGTGCTAGAGGTCCACTAGCCCGAGAGACCCAGTACTTC.

This clonotype was detected many times. The CDR3 DNA is TGTGCCAGCAGTTTAGAGAGCAATCAGCCCCAGCATTTT. Encoded protein: CASSLESNQPQHF. The chain employs TRBV6-5 and TRBJ1-5; D not certain. The CDR3 has 13 amino acids. Between the trimmed V and J ends, which lost 4 bases and 1 base, there was a span of 5 bases. CDR1 and CDR2 from the germline V gene are MNHEY and SVGAGI.

The V call is TRBV20-1, the J call TRBJ2-7; possibly TRBD1 for D (6 bases). The CDR3 covers 12 residues. V was shortened by 4 bases and J by 3 bases, with 10 bases between the two germline ends. Germline loops: CDR1 DFQATT, CDR2 SNEGSKA (reference sequence). CDR3 sequence (DNA): TGCAGTGCTAATGGACAGATCTACGAGCAGTACTTC. Its translation is CSANGQIYEQYF.

This clonotype was recorded many times. The rearrangement links TRBV20-1 to TRBJ1-5; 8 bases map to TRBD1. Per the germline V gene, CDR1 is DFQATT and CDR2 is SNEGSKA (reference sequence). The V segment lost 6 bases and the J segment 6 bases; nucleotides outside the gene matches: 4. This CDR3 region has 12 residues. In nucleotides, the CDR3 is TGCAGTGCAAGGACAGGGTTTCAGCCCCAGCATTTT. Its translation: CSARTGFQPQHF.

This clonotype was recorded at least ten times. The chain couples TRBV10-3 to TRBJ2-5, with 10 bases aligning to TRBD2. The CDR3 totals 13 residues. After removal of 5 bases from V and 5 bases from J, the junction contained 2 bases not matched to a gene. Germline V gene data show CDR1 as ENHRY and CDR2 as SYGVKD. In DNA, the CDR3 is TGTGCCATCAGTATTAGCGGGAGGGAGACCCAGTACTTC. It translates to CAISISGRETQYF.

This clonotype occurred many times. V and J are TRBV12-3 or TRBV12-4 and TRBJ2-5; 15 bases match TRBD2. The length of the CDR3 is 18 residues. V dropped 6 bases and J dropped 3; count of bases not matched to a gene: 11. The CDR3 loop reads CASSRGLAGGSGKETQYF. The CDR3 nucleotides are TGTGCCAGCAGCCGGGGACTAGCGGGAGGATCGGGGAAAGAGACCCAGTACTTC.

The chain joins TRBV7-2 to TRBJ2-7, with 7 bases matching TRBD2. The V gene's germline CDR1 is SGHTA and CDR2 FQGNSA. J was trimmed by 3 bases and V by 1 base; bases with no gene match: 6. This CDR3 is 15 amino acids long. The CDR3 reads CASSLGGASGYEQYF. CDR3 bases: TGTGCCAGCAGCTTAGGGGGCGCTAGCGGCTACGAGCAGTACTTC.

This clonotype was observed many times. The rearrangement uses TRBV5-1 and TRBJ2-1, with D maybe TRBD2 (6 bases). Trimming pared 2 bases from V and 4 bases from J, leaving 13 bases between. Germline CDR1 is SGHRS and CDR2 is YFSETQ. The CDR3 is 15 residues long. The CDR3: CASSLGGTTYNEQFF. Written as DNA, the CDR3 is TGCGCCAGCAGCTTAGGCGGGACGACTTACAATGAGCAGTTCTTC.

The chain combines TRBV7-2 with TRBJ2-1; TRBD2 might be the D (6 bases). The CDR3 covers 14 residues. Deletions cut 6 bases from V and 7 bases from J, with 16 bases between. The germline gives CDR1 SGHTA, CDR2 FQGNSA. CDR3 nucleotide sequence: TGTGCCAGCAGTCCCCTCTATGGGGGGAATGAGCAGTTCTTC. Its translation: CASSPLYGGNEQFF.

V gene TRBV15 combines with J gene TRBJ2-7, with D unresolved. Between the trimmed V and J ends, which lost 0 bases and 2 bases, there was a span of 8 bases. The CDR3 is 14 residues long. From germline, CDR1 is LNHNV and CDR2 YYDKDF (reference sequence). CDR3 coding DNA: TGTGCCACCAGCAGAGATTCCGCGACCTACGAGCAGTACTTC. This translates into CATSRDSATYEQYF. Full variable domain (rest looked up from reference TRBV15 and TRBJ2-7): DAMVIQNPRYQVTQFGKPVTLSCSQTLNHNVMYWYQQKSSQAPKLLFHYYDKDFNNEADTPDNFQSRRPNTSFCFLDIRSPGLGDTAMYLCATSRDSATYEQYFGPGTRLTVT.

In this sample, this clonotype turned up many times. The CDR3 DNA reads TGTGCCAGCAGCTTGGGGAACCAGAACACTGAAGCTTTCTTT. Protein product: CASSLGNQNTEAFF. V is TRBV7-8 and J is TRBJ1-1; D gene uncertain. The CDR3 runs to 14 residues. The V and J ends lost 3 bases and 1 base respectively, with 9 bases between them. Per the germline V gene, CDR1 is SGHVS and CDR2 is FQNEAQ.

This clonotype was counted once. The chain joins TRBV5-5 to TRBJ1-2, with 8 bases identical to TRBD1. The junction had 8 bases not matched to a gene; V was cut back by 4 bases and J by 6 bases. The CDR3 is made up of 14 amino acids. Germline lookup yields CDR1 SGHKS and CDR2 YYEKEE (reference sequence). The CDR3 spells CASSRPQGADGYTF. CDR3 bases: TGTGCCAGCAGCCGGCCTCAGGGGGCCGATGGCTACACCTTC.

The chain joins TRBV29-1 to TRBJ2-3, with TRBD2 identical over 12 bases. CDR3 length equals 16 residues. The germline V gene has CDR1 SQVTM and CDR2 ANQGSEA. V gave up 2 bases and J gave up 4 bases; unmatched junction bases: 7. The CDR3 DNA is TGCAGCGTTGAATTTGTAGGACTAGCGGGACCAGATACGCAGTATTTT. This sequence encodes CSVEFVGLAGPDTQYF.

CDR3 sequence: CASSRRDKAEEETQYF. The CDR3, as DNA: TGTGCCAGCAGCCGCCGGGACAAGGCAGAGGAAGAGACCCAGTACTTC. The V gene is TRBV11-1, the J gene TRBJ2-5; TRBD1 is a possible D gene (6 bases). Between the trimmed V and J ends, which lost 5 bases and 3 bases, there was a span of 19 bases. Germline V gene lookup returns CDR1 SGHAT and CDR2 FQDESV (reference sequence). The CDR3 is 16 residues long.

The table lists this clonotype with many counts. The J gene is TRBJ1-3, the V gene TRBV4-2; no firm D call. This CDR3 is 16 amino acids long. The V gene lost 0 bases and the J gene lost 0 bases, with 9 bases spanning the gap. The V gene's germline CDR1 is LGHNA and CDR2 YNFKEQ. The CDR3 reads CASSQEGSRSGNTIYF. The CDR3 DNA reads as TGTGCCAGCAGCCAAGAAGGGAGCCGCTCTGGAAACACCATATATTTT.